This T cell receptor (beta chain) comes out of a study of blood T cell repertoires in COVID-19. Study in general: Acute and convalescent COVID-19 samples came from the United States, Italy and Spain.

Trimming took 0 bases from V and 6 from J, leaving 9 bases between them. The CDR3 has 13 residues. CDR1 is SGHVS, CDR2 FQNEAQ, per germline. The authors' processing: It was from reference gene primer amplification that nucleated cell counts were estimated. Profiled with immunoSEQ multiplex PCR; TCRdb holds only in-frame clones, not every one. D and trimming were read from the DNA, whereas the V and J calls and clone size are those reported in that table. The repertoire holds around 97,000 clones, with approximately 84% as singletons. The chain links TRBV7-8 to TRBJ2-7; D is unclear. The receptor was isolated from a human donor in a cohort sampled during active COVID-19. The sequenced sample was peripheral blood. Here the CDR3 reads CASSLALRGEQYF. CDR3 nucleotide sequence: TGTGCCAGCAGCTTAGCGCTTCGAGGCGAGCAGTACTTC. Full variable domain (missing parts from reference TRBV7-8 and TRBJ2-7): GAGVSQSPRYKVAKRGQDVALRCDPISGHVSLFWYQQALGQGPEFLTYFQNEAQLDKSGLPSDRFFAERPEGSVSTLKIQRTQQEDSAVYLCASSLALRGEQYFGPGTRLTVT.